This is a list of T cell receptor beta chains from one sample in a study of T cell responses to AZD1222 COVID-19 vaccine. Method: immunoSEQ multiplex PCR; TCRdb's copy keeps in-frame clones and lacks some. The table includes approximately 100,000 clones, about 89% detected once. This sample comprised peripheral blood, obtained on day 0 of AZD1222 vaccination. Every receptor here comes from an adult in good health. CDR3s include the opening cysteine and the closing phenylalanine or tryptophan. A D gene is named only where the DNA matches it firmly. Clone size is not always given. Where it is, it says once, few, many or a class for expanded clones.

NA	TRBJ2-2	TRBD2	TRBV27	CASRVAGGPGELFF	TGTGCCAGCAGAGTAGCGGGGGGGCCCGGGGAGCTGTTTTTT
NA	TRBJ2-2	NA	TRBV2	CASSESNLGPTNTGELFF	TGTGCCAGCAGCGAATCTAACTTGGGACCGACGAACACCGGGGAGCTGTTTTTT
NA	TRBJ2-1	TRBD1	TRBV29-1	CSQGTEYNEQFF	TGCAGCCAAGGGACAGAGTACAATGAGCAGTTCTTC
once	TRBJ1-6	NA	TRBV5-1	CASRGGPGSPLHF	TGCGCCAGCAGGGGGGGACCGGGATCACCCCTCCACTTT
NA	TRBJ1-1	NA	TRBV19	CASSIDPAGLNTEAFF	TGTGCCAGTAGTATAGATCCAGCAGGTTTGAACACTGAAGCTTTCTTT
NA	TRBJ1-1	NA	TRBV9	CASSVAGMNTEAFF	TGTGCCAGCAGCGTGGCAGGGATGAACACTGAAGCTTTCTTT
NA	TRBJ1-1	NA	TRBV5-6	CASSLGARLEAFF	TGTGCCAGCAGCTTGGGGGCACGGTTGGAAGCTTTCTTT
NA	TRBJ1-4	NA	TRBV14	CASSQSKGKLFF	TGTGCCAGCAGCCAATCGAAGGGAAAACTGTTTTTT
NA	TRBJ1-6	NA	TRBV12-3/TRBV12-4	CASSPRGAPLHF	TGTGCCAGCAGCCCCAGAGGGGCACCCCTCCACTTT
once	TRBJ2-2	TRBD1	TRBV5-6	CASSPDRGITGELFF	TGTGCCAGCAGCCCGGACAGGGGAATCACCGGGGAGCTGTTTTTT
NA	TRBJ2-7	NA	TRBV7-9	CASSRTGYEQYF	TGTGCCAGCAGCCGAACAGGCTACGAGCAGTACTTC
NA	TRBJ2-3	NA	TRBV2	CASRLEGGNTDTQYF	TGTGCCAGCAGGTTGGAAGGGGGGAACACAGATACGCAGTATTTT
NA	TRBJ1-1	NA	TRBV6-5	CASRAFDSHTEAFF	TGTGCCAGCAGAGCCTTCGACAGCCACACTGAAGCTTTCTTT
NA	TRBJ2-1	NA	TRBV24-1	CATSDPPGDEQFF	TGTGCCACCAGTGACCCACCGGGGGATGAGCAGTTCTTC
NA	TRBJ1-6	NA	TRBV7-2	CASSLERPGNSPLHF	TGTGCCAGCAGCTTAGAAAGGCCTGGTAATTCACCCCTCCACTTT
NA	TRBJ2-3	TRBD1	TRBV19	CASSLFTGDRTDTQYF	TGTGCCAGTAGCCTATTTACAGGGGACCGCACAGATACGCAGTATTTT